This TCR beta chain was captured by sequencing in a study of blood T cell repertoires in COVID-19. The overall study: Acute and convalescent COVID-19 specimens originated in the United States, Italy and Spain. Sources were T cells, B-cell-depleted T cells, or PBMCs; the material itself was cDNA or gDNA.

Repertoires were generated with immunoSEQ multiplex PCR, while TCRdb's copy carries only in-frame clones and drops some. The sample has some 290,000 clones, under 90% seen once. The V gene lost 0 bases and the J gene lost 0 bases, with 11 bases spanning the gap. This CDR3 has 17 residues. Germline values: CDR1 ENHRY, CDR2 SYGVKD. Patients from Seattle were sampled longitudinally, starting during active infection. The chain joins TRBV10-3 to TRBJ1-4, with D tentatively TRBD1 (5 bases). This clonotype was sampled from a woman in her 30s with COVID-19, enrolled during active disease. The sequenced material came from peripheral blood. CDR3 amino acids: CAISESGRASTNEKLFF. For the CDR3, the DNA is TGTGCCATCAGTGAGTCGGGCAGGGCCTCAACTAATGAAAAACTGTTTTTT.